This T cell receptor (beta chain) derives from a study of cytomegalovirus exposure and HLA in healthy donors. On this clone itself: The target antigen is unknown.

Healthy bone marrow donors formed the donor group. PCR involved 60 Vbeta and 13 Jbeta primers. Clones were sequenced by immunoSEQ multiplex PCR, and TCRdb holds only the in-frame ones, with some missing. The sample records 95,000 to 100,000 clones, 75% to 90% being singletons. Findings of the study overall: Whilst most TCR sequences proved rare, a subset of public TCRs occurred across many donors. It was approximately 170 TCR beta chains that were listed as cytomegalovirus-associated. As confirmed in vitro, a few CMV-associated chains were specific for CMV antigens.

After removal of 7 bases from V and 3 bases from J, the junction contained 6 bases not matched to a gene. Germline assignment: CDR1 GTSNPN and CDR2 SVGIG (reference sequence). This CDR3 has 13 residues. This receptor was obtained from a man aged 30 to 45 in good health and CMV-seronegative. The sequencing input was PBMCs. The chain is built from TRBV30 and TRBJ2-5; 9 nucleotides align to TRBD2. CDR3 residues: CALLTSGEETQYF. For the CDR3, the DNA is TGTGCCTTGCTGACTAGCGGCGAAGAGACCCAGTACTTC.